The present T cell receptor (beta chain) was sequenced within a study of early T cells in non-severe SARS-CoV-2 infection. A single record per CDR3 protein comes from TCRdb applying MiXCR to the 5' RACE reads. The sample has around 50,000 distinct CDR3 sequences, around a tenth seen once. This clonotype showed up just a few times. Germline assignment: CDR1 MNHEY and CDR2 SVGAGI. This CDR3 contains 14 residues. The V end was cut by 2 bases, the J end by 9 bases, with 14 bases between. Sequencing input: whole blood. This TCR derives from an adult who was a healthcare worker with PCR-confirmed SARS-CoV-2 infection or an uninfected control (not recorded which). The rearrangement links TRBV6-5 to TRBJ1-5; TRBD1 is a possible D gene (5 bases). The DNA of the CDR3 is TGTGCCAGCAGTTACGGGCAGGGATATGGGCCCCAGCATTTT. As protein: CASSYGQGYGPQHF.